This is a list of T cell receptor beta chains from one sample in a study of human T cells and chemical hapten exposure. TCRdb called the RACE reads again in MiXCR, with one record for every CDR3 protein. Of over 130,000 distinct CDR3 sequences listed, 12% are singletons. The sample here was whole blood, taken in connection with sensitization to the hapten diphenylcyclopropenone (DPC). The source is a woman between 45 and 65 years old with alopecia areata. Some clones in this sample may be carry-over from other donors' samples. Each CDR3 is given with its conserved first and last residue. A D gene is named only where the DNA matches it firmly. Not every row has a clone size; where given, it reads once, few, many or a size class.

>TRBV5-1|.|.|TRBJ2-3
TGCACCAGCAGCTTGGCTAGCGGCACAGATACGCAGTATTTT
CTSSLASGTDTQYF
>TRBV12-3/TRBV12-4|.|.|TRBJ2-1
TGTGCCAGCAGTTTAGAACCCACCGGGCAGTTCTTC
CASSLEPTGQFF
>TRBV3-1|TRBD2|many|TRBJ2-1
TGTGCCAGCAGACAAACTTCGAGCGGGACTAGCGGTCACAATGAGCAGTTCTTC
CASRQTSSGTSGHNEQFF
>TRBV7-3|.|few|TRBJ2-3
TGTGCCAGCAGCCTACTTAGCGGTGGCCCAGATACGCAGTATTTT
CASSLLSGGPDTQYF
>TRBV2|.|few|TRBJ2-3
TGTGCCAGCAGCCGCTCATTGGGGACAGATACGCAGTATTTT
CASSRSLGTDTQYF
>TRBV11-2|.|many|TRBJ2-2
TGTGCCAGCAGCCTCGTTTCGGGCAGCACCGGGGAGCTGTTTTTT
CASSLVSGSTGELFF
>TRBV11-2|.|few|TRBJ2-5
TGTGCCAGCAGCTTAAGTCCAGGGCCGGGAAGGACCCAGTACTTC
CASSLSPGPGRTQYF
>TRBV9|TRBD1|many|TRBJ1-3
TGTGCCAGCAGCTCTTCCGTTCCCGGGACAGGGGGGGGAAACACCATATATTTT
CASSSSVPGTGGGNTIYF
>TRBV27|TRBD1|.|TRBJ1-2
TGTGCCAGCAGTCCATCCGCGGACAGGCGAAACTATGGCTACACCTTC
CASSPSADRRNYGYTF
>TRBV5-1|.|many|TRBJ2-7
TGCGCCAGCAGCCACTCACAGGGCTACGAGCAGTACTTC
CASSHSQGYEQYF
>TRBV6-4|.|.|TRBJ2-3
TGTGCCAGCAGTGACTCGGGAGCAGATACGCAGTATTTT
CASSDSGADTQYF